This T cell receptor beta chain was recorded in a study of OX40 agonist ivuxolimab in advanced cancers. Study summary: Ivuxolimab is an agonistic anti-OX40 (CD134) antibody, and patients were treated with it. Ivuxolimab doses were 0.01, 0.1, 0.3, 1.5, 3 or 10 mg/kg every 2 weeks.

The repertoire was sequenced with immunoSEQ multiplex PCR; TCRdb's copy has only in-frame clones and lacks some. The data hold 75,000 to 100,000 clones, with around 84% observed a single time. Remarks on this clone: The antigen is unknown.

V lost 6 bases to trimming and J lost 2 bases; unmatched junction nucleotides: 1. The CDR3 is 12 amino acids. The germline V gene encodes CDR1 MNHEY and CDR2 SVGAGI. General study points: Expanded clones were, on average, more numerous among CD8+ T cells than CD4+. Among the lowest peripheral clonal expansion occurred in 0.1-3.0 mg/kg partial responders.

Sequencing was performed on CD4+ or CD8+ T cells sorted from blood, taken in a trial of the OX40 agonist ivuxolimab. The TCR sequence derives from an adult with an advanced solid tumor such as melanoma, head and neck, liver or kidney cancer. V usage is TRBV6-5 and J usage is TRBJ2-7; 7 positions match TRBD1. The CDR3 DNA reads TGTGCCAGCAGCAGGGGGACCTACGAGCAGTACTTC. Translating it yields CASSRGTYEQYF.